Listed here is a single T cell receptor beta chain. Its antigen is not identified. Method: immunoSEQ multiplex PCR; TCRdb's copy keeps in-frame clones and lacks some. Among fewer than 85,000 clones listed, more than 85% were seen once. This sample was included in a study of OX40 agonist ivuxolimab in advanced cancers. Study-wide background: Enrolled patients in dose escalation had cancers that were hepatocellular carcinoma, melanoma, renal cell or head and neck cancer. Patients achieving partial responses numbered three: one hepatocellular carcinoma case and two cutaneous melanoma cases.

The study's findings and limits: CD8+ T cells averaged more expanded clones than CD4+. The study observed clonal expansion of CD4+ and CD8+ blood T cells by week 6 at 0.1 to 3.0 mg/kg.

This TCR was sampled from an adult with an advanced solid tumor such as melanoma, head and neck, liver or kidney cancer. The specimen was CD4+ or CD8+ T cells sorted from blood, collected in a trial of the OX40 agonist ivuxolimab.

CDR3 sequence (DNA): TGTGCCAGCAGTTTCCCTGGTGAAAAACTGTTTTTT. Protein: CASSFPGEKLFF. The V and J genes are TRBV27 and TRBJ1-4; D unresolved. The germline V gene has CDR1 MNHEY and CDR2 SMNVEV (reference sequence). Trimming left V 3 bases short and J 7 bases short, with 6 bases between. This CDR3 comprises 12 residues.